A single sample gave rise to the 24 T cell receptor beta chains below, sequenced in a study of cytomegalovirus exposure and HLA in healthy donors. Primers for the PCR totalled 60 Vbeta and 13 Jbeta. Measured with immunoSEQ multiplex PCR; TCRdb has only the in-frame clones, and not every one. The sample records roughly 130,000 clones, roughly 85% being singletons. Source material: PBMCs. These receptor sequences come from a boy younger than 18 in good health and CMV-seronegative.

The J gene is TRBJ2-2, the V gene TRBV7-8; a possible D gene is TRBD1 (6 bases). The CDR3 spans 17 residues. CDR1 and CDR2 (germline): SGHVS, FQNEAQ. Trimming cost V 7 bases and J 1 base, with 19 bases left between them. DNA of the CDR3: TGTGCCAGCAACATTCCAATGGGCAGGGGGAACACCGGGGAGCTGTTTTTT. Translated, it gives CASNIPMGRGNTGELFF.

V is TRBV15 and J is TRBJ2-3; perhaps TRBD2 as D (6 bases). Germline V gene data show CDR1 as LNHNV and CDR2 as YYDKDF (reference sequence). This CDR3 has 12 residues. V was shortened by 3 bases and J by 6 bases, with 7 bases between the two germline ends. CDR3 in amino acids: CATSRAGDTQYF. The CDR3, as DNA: TGTGCCACCAGCAGGGCGGGGGATACGCAGTATTTT.

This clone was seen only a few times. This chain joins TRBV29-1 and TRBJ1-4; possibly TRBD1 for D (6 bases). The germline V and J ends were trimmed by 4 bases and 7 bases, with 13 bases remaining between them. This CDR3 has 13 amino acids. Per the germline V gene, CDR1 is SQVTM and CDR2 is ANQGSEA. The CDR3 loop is CSVAGTWGEKLFF. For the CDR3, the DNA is TGCAGCGTTGCCGGGACATGGGGTGAAAAACTGTTTTTT. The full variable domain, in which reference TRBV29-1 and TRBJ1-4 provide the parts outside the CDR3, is SAVISQKPSRDICQRGTSLTIQCQVDSQVTMMFWYRQQPGQSLTLIATANQGSEATYESGFVIDKFPISRPNLTFSTLTVSNMSPEDSSIYLCSVAGTWGEKLFFGSGTQLSVL.

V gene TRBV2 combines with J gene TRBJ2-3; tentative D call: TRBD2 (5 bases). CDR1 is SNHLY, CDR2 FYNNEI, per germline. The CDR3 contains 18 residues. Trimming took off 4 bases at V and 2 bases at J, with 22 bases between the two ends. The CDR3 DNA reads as TGTGCCAGCAGTGCATTCACCCCTAGTGCGGGCTACACAGATACGCAGTATTTT. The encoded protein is CASSAFTPSAGYTDTQYF.

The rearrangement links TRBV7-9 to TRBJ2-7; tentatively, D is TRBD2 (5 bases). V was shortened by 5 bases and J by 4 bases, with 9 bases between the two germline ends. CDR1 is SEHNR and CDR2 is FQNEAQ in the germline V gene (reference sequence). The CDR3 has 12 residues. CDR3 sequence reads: CASSPRDYEQYF. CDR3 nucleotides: TGTGCCAGCAGCCCACGGGATTACGAGCAGTACTTC.

CDR3 coding DNA: TGTGCCAGCAGTCTAAGACAGGGACCAGATACGCAGTATTTT. Translated, it gives CASSLRQGPDTQYF. The rearrangement uses TRBV5-4 and TRBJ2-3, with 7 bases identical to TRBD1. The V and J ends lost 5 bases and 4 bases, in that order; junction bases with no gene match: 7. This CDR3 is built from 14 residues. Looked up from germline, CDR1 is SGHNT and CDR2 is YYREEE (reference sequence).

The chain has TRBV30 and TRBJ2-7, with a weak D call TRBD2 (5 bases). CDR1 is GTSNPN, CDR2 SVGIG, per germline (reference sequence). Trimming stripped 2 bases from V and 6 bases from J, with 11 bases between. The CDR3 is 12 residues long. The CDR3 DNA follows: TGTGCCTGGAGTATCGGCGGGCGCGAGCAGTACTTC. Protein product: CAWSIGGREQYF.

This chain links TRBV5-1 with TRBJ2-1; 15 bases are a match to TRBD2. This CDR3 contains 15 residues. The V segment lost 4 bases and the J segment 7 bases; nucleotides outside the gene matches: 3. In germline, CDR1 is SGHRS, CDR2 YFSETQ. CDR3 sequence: CASSTGLAGGNEQFF. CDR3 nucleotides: TGCGCCAGCAGCACCGGACTAGCGGGAGGGAATGAGCAGTTCTTC.

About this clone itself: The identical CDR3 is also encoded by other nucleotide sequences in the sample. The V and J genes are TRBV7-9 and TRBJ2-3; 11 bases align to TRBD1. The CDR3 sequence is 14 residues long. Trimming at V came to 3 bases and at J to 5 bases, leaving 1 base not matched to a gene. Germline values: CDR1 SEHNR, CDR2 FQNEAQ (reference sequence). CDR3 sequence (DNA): TGTGCCAGCAGCTTGGGACAGGGGGTAGATACGCAGTATTTT. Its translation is CASSLGQGVDTQYF.

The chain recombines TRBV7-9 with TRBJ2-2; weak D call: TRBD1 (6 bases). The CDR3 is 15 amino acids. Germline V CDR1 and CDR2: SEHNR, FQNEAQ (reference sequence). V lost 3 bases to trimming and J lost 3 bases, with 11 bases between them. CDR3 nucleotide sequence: TGTGCCAGCAGCTTCGGGACACGCGACACCGGGGAGCTGTTTTTT. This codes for CASSFGTRDTGELFF.

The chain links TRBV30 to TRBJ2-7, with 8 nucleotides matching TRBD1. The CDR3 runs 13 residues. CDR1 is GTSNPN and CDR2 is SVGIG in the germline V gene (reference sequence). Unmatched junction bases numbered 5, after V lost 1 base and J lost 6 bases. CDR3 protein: CAWSGTGSIEQYF. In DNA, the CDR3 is TGTGCCTGGAGTGGGACAGGGTCAATCGAGCAGTACTTC.

The CDR3 reads CASSLAGGLPNYEQYF. The CDR3 coding sequence is TGTGCCAGCAGCTTGGCTGGCGGGCTCCCGAATTACGAGCAGTACTTC. The V call is TRBV5-6, the J call TRBJ2-7; TRBD2 is a possible D gene (5 bases). The V gene's germline CDR1 is SGHDT and CDR2 YYEEEE. Deletions cut 0 bases from V and 4 bases from J, with 17 bases between. This CDR3 comprises 16 residues.

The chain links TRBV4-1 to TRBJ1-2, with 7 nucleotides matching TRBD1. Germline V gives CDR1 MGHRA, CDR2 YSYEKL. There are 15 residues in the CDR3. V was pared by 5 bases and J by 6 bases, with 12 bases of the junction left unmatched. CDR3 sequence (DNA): TGCGCCAGCAGCGAACTTACAGGGGAGATGAATGGCTACACCTTC. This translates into CASSELTGEMNGYTF.

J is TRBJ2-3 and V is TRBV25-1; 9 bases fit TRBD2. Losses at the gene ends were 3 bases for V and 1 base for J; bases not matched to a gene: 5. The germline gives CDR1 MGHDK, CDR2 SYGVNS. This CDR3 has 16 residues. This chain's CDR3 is CASSDSKREGTDTQYF. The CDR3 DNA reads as TGTGCCAGCAGTGACTCAAAGCGGGAGGGCACAGATACGCAGTATTTT.

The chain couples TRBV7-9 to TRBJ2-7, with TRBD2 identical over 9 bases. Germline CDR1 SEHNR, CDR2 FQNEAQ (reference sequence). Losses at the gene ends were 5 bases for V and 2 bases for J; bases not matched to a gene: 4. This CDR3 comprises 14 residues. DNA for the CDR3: TGTGCCAGCAGCGTGAGCGGGAGGACCTACGAGCAGTACTTC. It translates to CASSVSGRTYEQYF.

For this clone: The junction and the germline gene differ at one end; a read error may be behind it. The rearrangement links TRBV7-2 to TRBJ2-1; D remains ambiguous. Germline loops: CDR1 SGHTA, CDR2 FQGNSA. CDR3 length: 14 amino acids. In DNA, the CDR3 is TGTGCCAGCACCTTAACCCCATTAGTAGATGAGCAGTTCTTC. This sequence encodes CASTLTPLVDEQFF.

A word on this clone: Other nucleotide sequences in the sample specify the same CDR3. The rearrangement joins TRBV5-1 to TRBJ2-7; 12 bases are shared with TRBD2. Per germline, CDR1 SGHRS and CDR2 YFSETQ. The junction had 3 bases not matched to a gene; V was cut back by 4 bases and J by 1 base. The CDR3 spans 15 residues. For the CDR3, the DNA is TGCGCCAGCAGCCCGCTAGCGGGAGGGTCCTACGAGCAGTACTTC. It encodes CASSPLAGGSYEQYF.

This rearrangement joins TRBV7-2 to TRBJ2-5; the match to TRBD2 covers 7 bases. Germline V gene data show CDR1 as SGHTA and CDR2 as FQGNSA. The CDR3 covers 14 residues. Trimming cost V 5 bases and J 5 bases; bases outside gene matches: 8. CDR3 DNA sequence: TGTGCCAGCAGCCCCCCCGGGAGGTGGGAGACCCAGTACTTC. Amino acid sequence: CASSPPGRWETQYF.

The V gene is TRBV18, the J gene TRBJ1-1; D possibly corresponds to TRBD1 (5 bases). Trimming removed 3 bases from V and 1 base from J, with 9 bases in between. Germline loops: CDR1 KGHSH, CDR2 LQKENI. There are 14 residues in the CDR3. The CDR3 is CASSPLQENTEAFF. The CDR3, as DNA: TGTGCCAGCTCACCCTTACAGGAGAACACTGAAGCTTTCTTT.

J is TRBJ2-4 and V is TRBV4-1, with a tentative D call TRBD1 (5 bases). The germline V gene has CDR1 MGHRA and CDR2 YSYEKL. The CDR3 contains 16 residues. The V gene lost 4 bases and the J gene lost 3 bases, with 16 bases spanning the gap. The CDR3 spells CASSPDGALVKNIQYF. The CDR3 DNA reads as TGCGCCAGCAGCCCGGATGGGGCTTTGGTCAAAAACATTCAGTACTTC.

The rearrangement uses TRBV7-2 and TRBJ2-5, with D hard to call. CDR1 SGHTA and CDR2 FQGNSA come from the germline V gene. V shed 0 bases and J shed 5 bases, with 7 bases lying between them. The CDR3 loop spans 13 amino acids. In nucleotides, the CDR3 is TGTGCCAGCAGCTTAGCGTTTCAGGAGACCCAGTACTTC. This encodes CASSLAFQETQYF. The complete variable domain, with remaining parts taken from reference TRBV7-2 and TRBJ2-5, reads GAGVSQSPSNKVTEKGKDVELRCDPISGHTALYWYRQSLGQGLEFLIYFQGNSAPDKSGLPSDRFSAERTGGSVSTLTIQRTQQEDSAVYLCASSLAFQETQYFGPGTRLLVL.

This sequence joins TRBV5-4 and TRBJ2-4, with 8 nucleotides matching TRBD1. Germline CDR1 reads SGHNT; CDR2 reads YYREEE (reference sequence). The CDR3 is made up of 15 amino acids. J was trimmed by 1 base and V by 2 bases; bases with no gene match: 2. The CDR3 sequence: CASSFQGAAKNIQYF. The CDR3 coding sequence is TGTGCCAGCAGCTTCCAGGGGGCGGCCAAAAACATTCAGTACTTC.

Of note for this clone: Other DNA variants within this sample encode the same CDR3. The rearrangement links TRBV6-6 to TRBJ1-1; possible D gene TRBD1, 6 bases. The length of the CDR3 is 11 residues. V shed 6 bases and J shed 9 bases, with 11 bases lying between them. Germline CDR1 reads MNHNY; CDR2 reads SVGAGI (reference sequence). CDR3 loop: CASSWTEQAFF. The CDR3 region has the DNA TGTGCCAGCAGCTGGACAGAACAAGCTTTCTTT.

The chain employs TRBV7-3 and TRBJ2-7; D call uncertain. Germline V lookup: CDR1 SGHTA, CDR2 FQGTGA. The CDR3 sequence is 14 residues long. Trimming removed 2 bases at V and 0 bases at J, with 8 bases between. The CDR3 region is CASSLGTGSYEQYF. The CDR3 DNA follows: TGTGCCAGCAGCTTAGGTACGGGCTCCTACGAGCAGTACTTC.